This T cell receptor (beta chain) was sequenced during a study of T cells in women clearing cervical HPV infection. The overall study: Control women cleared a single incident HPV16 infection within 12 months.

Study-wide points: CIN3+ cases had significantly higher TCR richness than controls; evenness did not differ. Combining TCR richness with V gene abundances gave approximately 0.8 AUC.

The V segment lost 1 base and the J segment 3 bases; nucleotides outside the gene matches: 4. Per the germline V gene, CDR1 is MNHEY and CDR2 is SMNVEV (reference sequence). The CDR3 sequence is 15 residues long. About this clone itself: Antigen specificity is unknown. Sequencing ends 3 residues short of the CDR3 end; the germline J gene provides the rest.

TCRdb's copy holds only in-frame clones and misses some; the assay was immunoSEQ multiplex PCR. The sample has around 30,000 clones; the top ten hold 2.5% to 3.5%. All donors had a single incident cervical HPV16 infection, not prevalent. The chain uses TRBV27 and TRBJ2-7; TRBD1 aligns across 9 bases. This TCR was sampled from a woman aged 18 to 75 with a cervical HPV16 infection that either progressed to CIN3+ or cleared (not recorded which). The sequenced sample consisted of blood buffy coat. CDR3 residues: CASSLYLGQGYEQYF. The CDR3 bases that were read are TGTGCCAGCAGTTTATATCTGGGACAGGGCTACGAG.